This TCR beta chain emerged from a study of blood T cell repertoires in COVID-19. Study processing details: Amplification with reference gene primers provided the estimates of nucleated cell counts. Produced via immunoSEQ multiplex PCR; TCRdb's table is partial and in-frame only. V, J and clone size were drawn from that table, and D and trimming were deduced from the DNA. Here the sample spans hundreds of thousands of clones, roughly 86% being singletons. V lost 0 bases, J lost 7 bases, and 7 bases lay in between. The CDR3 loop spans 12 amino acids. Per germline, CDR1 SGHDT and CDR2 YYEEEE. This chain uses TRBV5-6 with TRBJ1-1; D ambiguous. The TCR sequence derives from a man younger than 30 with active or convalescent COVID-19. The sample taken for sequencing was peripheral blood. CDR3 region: CASSLGGYEAFF. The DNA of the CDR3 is TGTGCCAGCAGCTTGGGCGGATATGAAGCTTTCTTT.